These T cell receptor beta chains were read from a single sample in a study of T cell repertoires in cytomegalovirus infection. One entry per CDR3 protein results from TCRdb running MiXCR on the reads. The repertoire holds about 360,000 distinct CDR3 sequences, with 18% as singletons. The sequenced material came from PBMCs. Source of these receptors: a human donor in good health (CMV status not recorded). Some clones in this sample may be carry-over from other donors' samples. Each CDR3 is given with its conserved first and last residue. Each record gives: clone size, D gene, CDR3 length, V gene, J gene, CDR3 DNA, CDR3 protein. D genes are given only for firm matches. Some rows have no size entry. The others give once, few or many, or a class for an expanded clone.

NA	NA	9	TRBV19	TRBJ1-2	TGTGCCAGGGAGTATGGCTACACCTTC	CAREYGYTF
NA	NA	12	TRBV2	TRBJ2-1	TGTGCCAGCAAGGCCAGGGAAGAAGAGCAGTTCTTC	CASKAREEEQFF
many	NA	14	TRBV7-2	TRBJ2-2	TGTGCCAGCAGCTTCGGGGTAGGGACCGGGGAGCTGTTTTTT	CASSFGVGTGELFF
few	NA	14	TRBV6-1	TRBJ1-5	TGTGCCAGCAGGGCCGGGGCGCTTAATCAGCCCCAGCATTTT	CASRAGALNQPQHF
NA	NA	13	TRBV7-9	TRBJ2-3	TGTGCCAGCAGCACAGGGCCCGCCGGTCCCAAGTATTTT	CASSTGPAGPKYF
few	NA	13	TRBV18	TRBJ1-5	TGTGCCAGCTCTGTTGACAGGCATCAGCCCCAGCATTTT	CASSVDRHQPQHF
few	NA	15	TRBV7-9	TRBJ1-2	TGTGCCAGCAGCTCCCCAATCGGAGGTCACTATGGCTACACCTTC	CASSSPIGGHYGYTF
few	NA	13	TRBV12-3/TRBV12-4	TRBJ1-5	TGTGCCAGCAGTTTAGGTGGTCAGGGGACCCAGCATTTT	CASSLGGQGTQHF
many	TRBD2	17	TRBV7-2	TRBJ2-3	TGTGCCAGCAGCTTAGTAGGCGGGAGGGCGGCAGGGGATACGCAGTATTTT	CASSLVGGRAAGDTQYF
many	TRBD2	17	TRBV7-2	TRBJ2-3	TGTGCCAGCACCCTAGCGGGAGGGCCCAGCATGAAAGATACGCAGTATTTT	CASTLAGGPSMKDTQYF
few	NA	13	TRBV5-6	TRBJ2-2	TGTGCCAGCAGCTTACTAGAACCCGGGGAGCTGTTTTTT	CASSLLEPGELFF
many	NA	14	TRBV7-2	TRBJ2-7	TGTGCCAGCAGCTTAGTTGTGGACTCCTACGAGCAGTACTTC	CASSLVVDSYEQYF
few	TRBD2	16	TRBV5-4	TRBJ2-1	TGTGCCAGCAGAATCCCTGGACTAGCGGGAGTGGGTGAGCAGTTCTTC	CASRIPGLAGVGEQFF
many	TRBD2	17	TRBV6-1	TRBJ2-1	TGTGCCAGCAGCCCCCACGAACTAGCGGGTCTGGCAAGGGAGCAGTTCTTC	CASSPHELAGLAREQFF
NA	NA	12	TRBV20-1	TRBJ2-2	TGCAGTGGTAGAGGTTCTACCGGGGAGCTGTTTTTT	CSGRGSTGELFF
few	NA	16	TRBV28	TRBJ1-1	TGTGCCAGCAGTTTAAGTCTGGTTGGGGGCCCCACTGAAGCTTTCTTT	CASSLSLVGGPTEAFF